What follows are 4 T cell receptor beta chains derived from one specimen sequenced in a study of T cell responses to AZD1222 COVID-19 vaccine. The method was immunoSEQ multiplex PCR; TCRdb's version includes in-frame clones alone and lacks a portion of them. This sample has some 120,000 clones, with 80% to 90% found just once. Source: peripheral blood, taken on day 0 of AZD1222 vaccination. Every receptor here comes from an adult in good health.

This clone has a single count. This chain joins TRBV28 and TRBJ1-6, with a possible D match to TRBD1 (5 bases). The ends were cut back, 3 bases at V and 8 bases at J, with 14 bases in the middle. The length of the CDR3 is 15 residues. In germline, CDR1 is MDHEN, CDR2 SYDVKM. The CDR3 loop is CASSFPSRVYSPLHF. Written as DNA, the CDR3 is TGTGCCAGCAGTTTCCCCTCCAGGGTTTATTCACCCCTCCACTTT.

V and J are TRBV4-2 and TRBJ1-4; 8 bases agree with TRBD1. The germline CDR1 and CDR2 sequences are LGHNA and YNFKEQ. This CDR3 is 17 amino acids long. Unmatched junction bases numbered 10, after V lost 0 bases and J lost 7 bases. CDR3 DNA: TGTGCCAGCAGCCAAGATCAGGCAGGGGGCGCGGGTGAAAAACTGTTTTTT. This encodes CASSQDQAGGAGEKLFF.

The V gene is TRBV5-4, the J gene TRBJ1-3, with TRBD1 as a possible D gene (5 bases). The CDR3 consists of 14 residues. The V end lost 4 bases, the J end lost 1 base, and 9 bases lay between the germline ends. Per the germline V gene, CDR1 is SGHNT and CDR2 is YYREEE (reference sequence). For the CDR3, the DNA is TGTGCCAGCAGCAAAGGGGTTTCTGGAAACACCATATATTTT. The encoded protein is CASSKGVSGNTIYF.

The V call is TRBV6-1, the J call TRBJ1-2; D possibly corresponds to TRBD1 (6 bases). The CDR3 is 16 amino acids. CDR1 is MNHNS, CDR2 SASEGT, per germline. Trimming cost V 4 bases and J 2 bases, with 17 bases left between them. The DNA of the CDR3 is TGTGCCAGCAGTGCTATTGTTGGGGGCTACAACTATGGCTACACCTTC. Translating it yields CASSAIVGGYNYGYTF.